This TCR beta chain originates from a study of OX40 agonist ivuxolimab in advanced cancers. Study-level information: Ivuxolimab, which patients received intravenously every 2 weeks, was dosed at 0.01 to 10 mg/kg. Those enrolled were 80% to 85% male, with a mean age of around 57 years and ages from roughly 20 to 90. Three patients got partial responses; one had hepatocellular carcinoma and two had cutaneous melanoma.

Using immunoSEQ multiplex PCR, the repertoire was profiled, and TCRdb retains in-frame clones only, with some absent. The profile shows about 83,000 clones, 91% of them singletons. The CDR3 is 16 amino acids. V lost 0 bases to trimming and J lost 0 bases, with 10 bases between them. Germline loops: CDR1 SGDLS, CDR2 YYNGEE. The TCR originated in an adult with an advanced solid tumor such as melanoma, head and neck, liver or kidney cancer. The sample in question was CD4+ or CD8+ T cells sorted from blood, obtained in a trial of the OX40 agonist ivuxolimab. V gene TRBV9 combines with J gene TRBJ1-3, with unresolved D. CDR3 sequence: CASSVEGRFSGNTIYF. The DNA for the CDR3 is TGTGCCAGCAGCGTAGAAGGCCGCTTCTCTGGAAACACCATATATTTT.